Detailed here is one TCR beta chain. Its antigen target is currently unknown. Lacking the conserved final phenylalanine or tryptophan, this CDR3 likely reflects a read error. This record comes from a study of molecular identifiers for immune sequencing clone quantification (dated by TCRdb to 2016 to 2018). Study-wide context: For a replicate experiment, the RNA from either approximately 20,000 or 98,000 naive CD8 T cells was divided into five aliquots, and four of those aliquots went on to sequencing. CD8 T cells were used in a methods study to benchmark molecular-identifier clustering-based TCR repertoire sequencing (MIDCIRS) and TCR RNA copy counting.

General study outcomes and caveats: Identical TCR molecules sharing a barcode could cause highly expanded clone sizes to be underestimated. The naive libraries included spiked-in Jurkat TCR RNA (about 9 copies' worth), and this Jurkat TCR RNA is not part of the donor repertoire. In CMV-specific effector cells, clones with more than 20 RNA copies contained over 99% of molecules, whereas in naive cells such clones contained under 1% of molecules. Even against a background of one million naive CD8 T cells, spiked-in Jurkat TCR RNA amounting to a single cell's worth was reported to be detectable. Modeling gave about 3.3 recovered TCR RNA copies per cell versus about ten by digital PCR, implying approximately 30% capture efficiency. When barcode sub-clustering was left out, chimeric consensus sequences inflated TCR diversity, with chimeras reaching as high as 47%.

Libraries of naive CD8 T cells were generated from roughly 20,000 to 1,000,000 sorted cells, with 10%, 30% or 50% of the purified RNA used. Naive CD8 T cells were FACS-sorted as CD8+CD4-CCR7+CD45RA+ on a BD FACSAria II into RLT Plus buffer. Roughly ten TCR copies' worth of Jurkat RNA were spiked into 20,000-1,000,000 naive CD8 T cell samples to test detection sensitivity. Enrichment of CD8 T cells was performed with RosetteSep CD8+ T Cell Enrichment Cocktail and Ficoll-Paque, after which ACK red cell lysis was carried out. The protocol used for the library was PCR. Instrument on record: Illumina HiSeq 4000. Bulk TCR libraries were made following a previously described method, with the TCR primers given in Table S5. Purification of total RNA was performed with the Qiagen AllPrep DNA/RNA kit. Reads from multiple sequencing runs of the same library were pooled before analysis. In the source study's methods: Reads were retained only if their TCR constant sequence matched exactly, and those retained reads were trimmed to 150 nt and grouped according to their 12-nt molecular barcodes. Reads within each barcode group were sub-clustered using a 15% Levenshtein threshold, and quality-weighted consensus sequences were constructed for each RNA molecule. Non-functional sequences were filtered out, along with any lower-count sequence sitting one edit away from another sequence. Based on fitting two negative binomial distributions, any barcode sub-cluster with under 20% of the maximum read count was discarded. The raw public data were reprocessed by TCRdb itself: fastp quality trimming at Q25, MiXCR clonotype calling, in-frame beta chains only. Every CDR3 protein is listed once, alongside the most common genes and DNA of its rows. TCRdb, not the authors, supplied the V and J calls. The sample table lists 60,000 to 80,000 distinct CDR3 sequences, around 20% of them with a count of one. The ten largest clones take up under 2% of the sample.

From the germline V gene, CDR1 is SGHTA and CDR2 is FQGNSA. The CDR3 totals 15 residues, both ends included. Here the CDR3 DNA is all that survives: 45 bases in frame from base 1. V loses 2 bases of germline sequence and J loses 4 bases, and the interval between the two ends is 12 bases. The clonotype originates from a human donor in good health. Some libraries in this study had Jurkat cell RNA spiked in. The rearrangement joined TRBV7-2 to TRBJ2-1; the D gene remains uncertain. Sequencing used naive CD8+ T cells from blood, with Jurkat cell RNA spiked in. Per the publication, the cell subset or site label means: FACS-sorted CD8+CD4-CCR7+CD45RA+ naive T cells. This receptor carries the CDR3 CASSLYVVGYNEQFS. In nucleotide form, the sequence is TGTGCCAGCAGCTTATACGTGGTGGGGTACAATGAGCAGTTCTCC.